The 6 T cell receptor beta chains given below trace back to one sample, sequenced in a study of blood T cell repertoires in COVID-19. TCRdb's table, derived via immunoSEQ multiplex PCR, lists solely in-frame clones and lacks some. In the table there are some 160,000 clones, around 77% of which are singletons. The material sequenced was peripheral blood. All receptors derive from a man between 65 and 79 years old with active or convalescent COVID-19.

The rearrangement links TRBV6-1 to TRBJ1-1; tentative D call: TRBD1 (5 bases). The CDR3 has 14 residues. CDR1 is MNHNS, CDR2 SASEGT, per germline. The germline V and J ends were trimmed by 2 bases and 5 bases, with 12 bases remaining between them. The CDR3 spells CASSEKGVRTEAFF. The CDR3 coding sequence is TGTGCCAGCAGTGAAAAAGGGGTCCGTACTGAAGCTTTCTTT.

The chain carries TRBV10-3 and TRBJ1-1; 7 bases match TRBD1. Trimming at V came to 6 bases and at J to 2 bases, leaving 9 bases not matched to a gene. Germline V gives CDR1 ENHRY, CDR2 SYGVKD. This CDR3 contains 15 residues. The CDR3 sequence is CAISSSGGTNTEAFF. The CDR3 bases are TGTGCCATCAGCTCGTCAGGGGGAACCAACACTGAAGCTTTCTTT.

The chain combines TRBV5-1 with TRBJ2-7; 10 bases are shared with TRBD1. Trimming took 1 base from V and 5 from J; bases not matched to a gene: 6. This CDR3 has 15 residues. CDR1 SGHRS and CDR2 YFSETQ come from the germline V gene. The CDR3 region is CASSLIDRGHDEQYF. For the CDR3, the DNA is TGCGCCAGCAGCTTGATAGACAGGGGGCATGACGAGCAGTACTTC.

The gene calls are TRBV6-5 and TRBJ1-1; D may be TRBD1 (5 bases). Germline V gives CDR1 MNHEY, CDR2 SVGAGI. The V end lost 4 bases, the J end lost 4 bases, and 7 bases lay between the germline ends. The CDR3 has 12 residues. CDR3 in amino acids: CASSWGGTEAFF. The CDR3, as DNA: TGTGCCAGCAGTTGGGGGGGCACTGAAGCTTTCTTT.

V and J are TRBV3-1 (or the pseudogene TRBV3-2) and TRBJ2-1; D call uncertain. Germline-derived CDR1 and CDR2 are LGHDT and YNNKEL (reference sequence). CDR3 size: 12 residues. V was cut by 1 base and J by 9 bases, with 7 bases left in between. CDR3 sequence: CASSQVRSEQFF. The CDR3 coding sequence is TGTGCCAGCAGCCAAGTGAGGAGTGAGCAGTTCTTC.

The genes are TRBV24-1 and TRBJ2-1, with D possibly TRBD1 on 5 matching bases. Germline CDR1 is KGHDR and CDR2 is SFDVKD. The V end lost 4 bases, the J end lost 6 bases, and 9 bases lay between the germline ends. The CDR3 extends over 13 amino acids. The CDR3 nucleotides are TGTGCCACCAGTGACCCCGACAGCAATGAGCAGTTCTTC. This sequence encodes CATSDPDSNEQFF.